Listed here are 29 T cell receptor beta chains from one sample, sequenced in a study of blood T cell repertoires in COVID-19. Sequenced by immunoSEQ multiplex PCR; TCRdb stores in-frame clones only, minus some. The sample lists fewer than 500,000 clones, 87% occurring once. Source material: PBMCs or T cells enriched from blood (not recorded which). These receptors were collected from a woman in her late teens or twenties who had recovered from COVID-19.

The chain employs TRBV30 and TRBJ1-1; tentative D call: TRBD1 (6 bases). Germline loops: CDR1 GTSNPN, CDR2 SVGIG (reference sequence). The V end lost 2 bases, the J end lost 4 bases, and 14 bases lay between the germline ends. The CDR3 has 14 amino acids. The CDR3 DNA reads as TGTGCCTGGAGTAGGACAGCTTGGTCCACTGAAGCTTTCTTT. This codes for CAWSRTAWSTEAFF.

The rearrangement joins TRBV7-2 to TRBJ2-3; no firm D call. CDR3 length: 14 residues. The germline gives CDR1 SGHTA, CDR2 FQGNSA. V lost 2 bases and J 1 base, leaving 7 bases between the germline ends. The CDR3: CASSLSEGTDTQYF. CDR3 in DNA: TGTGCCAGCAGCTTAAGCGAGGGCACAGATACGCAGTATTTT.

This rearrangement joins TRBV28 to TRBJ1-4; TRBD1 aligns across 11 bases. This CDR3 comprises 15 residues. The ends lost 6 bases at V and 7 bases at J; junction bases unmatched: 7. Germline CDR1 is MDHEN and CDR2 is SYDVKM. CDR3 sequence (DNA): TGTGCCAGCAGGTTTCCGGGACAGGGGGGTGAAAAACTGTTTTTT. This sequence encodes CASRFPGQGGEKLFF.

The CDR3 region is CASQRTGDRNSPLHF. The CDR3 bases are TGTGCCAGTCAGAGGACAGGGGACCGGAATTCACCCCTCCACTTT. The chain has TRBV19 and TRBJ1-6, with TRBD1 matching 9 bases. The CDR3 sequence is 15 residues long. The junction had 9 bases not matched to a gene; V was cut back by 8 bases and J by 7 bases. CDR1 LNHDA and CDR2 SQIVND come from the germline V gene (reference sequence).

The V gene is TRBV2, the J gene TRBJ1-5; tentatively, D is TRBD1 (5 bases). Trimming removed 5 bases from V and 7 bases from J, with 15 bases in between. Germline values: CDR1 SNHLY, CDR2 FYNNEI. The CDR3 has 14 residues. The CDR3 nucleotides are TGTGCCAGCAGTCTATCTCAGGGTCACCAGCCCCAGCATTTT. Amino acid sequence: CASSLSQGHQPQHF. The variable domain in full, completed from reference TRBV2 and TRBJ1-5, reads EPEVTQTPSHQVTQMGQEVILRCVPISNHLYFYWYRQILGQKVEFLVSFYNNEISEKSEIFDDQFSVERPDGSNFTLKIRSTKLEDSAMYFCASSLSQGHQPQHFGDGTRLSIL.

This rearrangement joins TRBV2 to TRBJ2-1; D may be TRBD1 (5 bases). V lost 1 base and J lost 5, with 12 bases in between. Germline assignment: CDR1 SNHLY and CDR2 FYNNEI. The length of the CDR3 is 15 residues. The CDR3 here is CASSEGPGIDNEQFF. DNA for the CDR3: TGTGCCAGCAGTGAAGGTCCAGGGATCGACAATGAGCAGTTCTTC.

This chain uses TRBV24-1 with TRBJ2-1, with D perhaps matching TRBD1 (6 bases). V was cut by 4 bases and J by 1 base, with 16 bases left in between. In germline, CDR1 is KGHDR, CDR2 SFDVKD. CDR3 length equals 17 residues. The CDR3 here is CATSDTTGSRSYNEQFF. The CDR3 region has the DNA TGTGCCACCAGTGACACAACAGGGTCTCGGTCCTACAATGAGCAGTTCTTC.

This clone has only one observation. V usage is TRBV18 and J usage is TRBJ1-2, with 10 bases lining up with TRBD1. V dropped 6 bases and J dropped 6; count of bases not matched to a gene: 10. From germline, CDR1 is KGHSH and CDR2 LQKENI. The CDR3 extends over 15 amino acids. The DNA for the CDR3 is TGTGCCAGCTCGAGGGACCGGGACAGGGGCCATGGCTACACCTTC. It translates to CASSRDRDRGHGYTF.

The CDR3 loop reads CASTGVSGNTIYF. In nucleotides, the CDR3 is TGTGCCAGCACCGGGGTTTCTGGAAACACCATATATTTT. This chain joins TRBV6-5 and TRBJ1-3; the D is unclear. In germline, CDR1 is MNHEY, CDR2 SVGAGI. This CDR3 is 13 amino acids long. V was clipped by 7 bases and J by 1 base, with 8 bases between them.

The chain links TRBV27 to TRBJ1-5; 7 nucleotides line up with TRBD1. Looked up from germline, CDR1 is MNHEY and CDR2 is SMNVEV (reference sequence). The CDR3 covers 15 residues. V lost 6 bases, J lost 8 bases, and 13 bases stayed unmatched. The CDR3, as DNA: TGTGCCAGCAGCACGGTCCTGACAGGGTATAAGCCCCAGCATTTT. Protein product: CASSTVLTGYKPQHF.

The rearrangement links TRBV10-2 to TRBJ2-2; tentative D call: TRBD2 (6 bases). The CDR3 is made up of 16 amino acids. The V gene's germline CDR1 is WSHSY and CDR2 SAAADI. Trimming removed 4 bases from V and 2 bases from J, with 14 bases in between. The CDR3 here is CASSVQGGSNTGELFF. The CDR3 nucleotides read TGCGCCAGCAGTGTCCAGGGAGGCAGTAACACCGGGGAGCTGTTTTTT.

CDR3 residues: CASSLEHSEAFF. DNA for the CDR3: TGTGCCAGCAGCCTTGAGCACTCTGAAGCTTTCTTT. This chain uses TRBV3-1 (or the pseudogene TRBV3-2) with TRBJ1-1; D unresolved. The germline V and J ends were trimmed by 4 bases and 6 bases, with 9 bases remaining between them. CDR1 LGHDT and CDR2 YNNKEL come from the germline V gene (reference sequence). This CDR3 is built from 12 residues.

V is TRBV19 and J is TRBJ2-5; the match to TRBD2 covers 12 bases. In germline, CDR1 is LNHDA, CDR2 SQIVND (reference sequence). The CDR3 covers 16 residues. After removal of 5 bases from V and 4 bases from J, the junction contained 8 bases not matched to a gene. CDR3 sequence reads: CASSASGGAFSETQYF. In DNA, the CDR3 is TGTGCCAGTAGTGCTAGCGGGGGGGCTTTCTCAGAGACCCAGTACTTC. Full variable domain (outside the CDR3, taken from reference TRBV19 and TRBJ2-5): DGGITQSPKYLFRKEGQNVTLSCEQNLNHDAMYWYRQDPGQGLRLIYYSQIVNDFQKGDIAEGYSVSREKKESFPLTVTSAQKNPTAFYLCASSASGGAFSETQYFGPGTRLLVL.

The CDR3 loop is CASSLNNEQFF. CDR3 DNA: TGTGCCAGCAGCCTTAATAATGAGCAGTTCTTC. The chain employs TRBV12-3 or TRBV12-4 and TRBJ2-1; D is ambiguous. The V gene lost 6 bases and the J gene lost 7 bases, with 7 bases spanning the gap. This CDR3 spans 11 amino acids.

In regard to this clone: In the same sample, other DNA sequences code for this CDR3. The V and J genes are TRBV28 and TRBJ1-3; D is ambiguous. This CDR3 spans 14 amino acids. Germline loops: CDR1 MDHEN, CDR2 SYDVKM. V was cut by 2 bases and J by 1 base, with 6 bases left in between. The CDR3 loop is CASSLGGSGNTIYF. CDR3 DNA: TGTGCCAGCAGTTTAGGAGGGTCTGGAAACACCATATATTTT.

This clone was seen once. The sample carries other DNA sequences with the same CDR3. V gene TRBV12-3 or TRBV12-4 combines with J gene TRBJ1-2; D is undetermined. This CDR3 spans 12 amino acids. V lost 1 base and J 5 bases, leaving 5 bases between the germline ends. The CDR3: CASSLGPYGYTF. CDR3 bases: TGTGCCAGCAGTTTAGGGCCTTATGGCTACACCTTC.

V and J are TRBV2 and TRBJ1-2; D remains ambiguous. CDR3 length: 13 amino acids. Between the trimmed V and J ends, which lost 4 bases and 1 base, there was a span of 7 bases. CDR1 and CDR2 from the germline V gene are SNHLY and FYNNEI. The CDR3 is CASSVEVNYGYTF. The CDR3 DNA reads TGTGCCAGCAGTGTGGAGGTTAACTATGGCTACACCTTC.

This chain joins TRBV7-8 and TRBJ1-1, with D perhaps TRBD1 (6 bases). This CDR3 comprises 12 residues. The germline gives CDR1 SGHVS, CDR2 FQNEAQ. The V end lost 5 bases, the J end lost 6 bases, and 10 bases lay between the germline ends. CDR3 bases: TGTGCCAGCAGCCCACAGGGCCCTGAAGCTTTCTTT. As protein: CASSPQGPEAFF.

The V and J genes are TRBV4-1 and TRBJ2-2; the match to TRBD1 covers 7 bases. Germline lookup yields CDR1 MGHRA and CDR2 YSYEKL. The V and J ends lost 0 bases and 7 bases, in that order; junction bases with no gene match: 11. This CDR3 is built from 17 residues. This CDR3 is CASSQDGKGQIIGELFF. CDR3 sequence (DNA): TGCGCCAGCAGCCAAGATGGAAAGGGACAGATTATCGGGGAGCTGTTTTTT.

The chain joins TRBV13 to TRBJ1-3; TRBD1 matches 11 bases. Looked up from germline, CDR1 is PRHDT and CDR2 is FYEKMQ (reference sequence). V shed 2 bases and J 2 bases; nucleotides not matched to a gene: 2. The CDR3 covers 16 residues. The CDR3 reads CASSLWGQGAGNTIYF. The CDR3 DNA is TGTGCCAGCAGCTTATGGGGACAGGGGGCTGGAAACACCATATATTTT.

This clone was picked up one time. The gene calls are TRBV19 and TRBJ2-2; 10 bases match TRBD2. Losses at the gene ends were 8 bases for V and 3 bases for J; bases not matched to a gene: 6. Germline CDR1 reads LNHDA; CDR2 reads SQIVND (reference sequence). The CDR3 has 15 amino acids. CDR3 nucleotides: TGTGCCAGTCATAATAGCGGGGGGTACACCGGGGAGCTGTTTTTT. Translating gives CASHNSGGYTGELFF.

This clone was detected only once. The chain employs TRBV27 and TRBJ2-5; D perhaps matches TRBD1 (5 bases). This CDR3 spans 15 amino acids. V dropped 3 bases and J dropped 5 bases, with 16 bases sitting between them. Looked up from germline, CDR1 is MNHEY and CDR2 is SMNVEV (reference sequence). The CDR3 sequence is CASSFYQGQWETQYF. The CDR3 DNA is TGTGCCAGCAGTTTTTATCAGGGTCAGTGGGAGACCCAGTACTTC.

The J gene is TRBJ1-1, the V gene TRBV19, with D possibly being TRBD1 (5 bases). The germline gives CDR1 LNHDA, CDR2 SQIVND (reference sequence). The CDR3 is made up of 14 amino acids. V lost 7 bases, J lost 7 bases, and 19 bases lay in between. The DNA for the CDR3 is TGTGCCAGTAATCGGCTCACAGGTACTGATGAAGCTTTCTTT. Translation gives CASNRLTGTDEAFF.

This chain joins TRBV28 and TRBJ2-2, with 7 nucleotides matching TRBD1. CDR3 size: 15 residues. The V gene's germline CDR1 is MDHEN and CDR2 SYDVKM. V dropped 7 bases and J dropped 4; count of bases not matched to a gene: 9. CDR3 sequence: CASIRQGWSTGELFF. In DNA form, the CDR3 reads TGTGCCAGCATCAGACAGGGTTGGTCCACCGGGGAGCTGTTTTTT.

This chain joins TRBV30 and TRBJ1-3, with 9 bases that match TRBD1. Per germline, CDR1 GTSNPN and CDR2 SVGIG (reference sequence). The CDR3 runs to 15 residues. V lost 3 bases and J lost 2; bases outside the gene matches: 5. CDR3 region: CAWRTQGATGNTIYF. Here the CDR3 DNA reads TGTGCCTGGAGGACACAGGGGGCAACTGGAAACACCATATATTTT.

This chain connects TRBV5-1 to TRBJ1-5, with TRBD1 as a possible D gene (6 bases). The CDR3 has 15 residues. The germline V and J ends were trimmed by 0 bases and 4 bases, with 11 bases remaining between them. CDR1 and CDR2 from the germline V gene are SGHRS and YFSETQ. The CDR3 is CASSLGYGTNQPQHF. CDR3 bases: TGCGCCAGCAGCTTGGGTTATGGGACAAATCAGCCCCAGCATTTT.

This clone came up once. The rearrangement links TRBV12-3 or TRBV12-4 to TRBJ1-2, with TRBD1 matching over 8 bases. The length of the CDR3 is 12 residues. J lost 13 bases, V lost 4 bases, and 8 bases had no gene match. In nucleotides, the CDR3 is TGTGCCAGCAGTTATGTGGGACAGGCCGCCACCTTC. This gives the protein CASSYVGQAATF.

This chain uses TRBV13 with TRBJ2-7, with a tentative D call TRBD2 (6 bases). V was cut by 3 bases and J by 3 bases, with 12 bases left in between. The CDR3 length is 14 residues. Germline values: CDR1 PRHDT, CDR2 FYEKMQ (reference sequence). DNA of the CDR3: TGTGCCAGCAGCTTGGGGCGGGGAAACTACGAGCAGTACTTC. Protein product: CASSLGRGNYEQYF.

The chain's CDR3 is CASSQGATGAYGYTF. The CDR3 region has the DNA TGCGCCAGCAGCCAAGGGGCCACAGGTGCCTATGGCTACACCTTC. The J gene is TRBJ1-2, the V gene TRBV4-1; possible D gene TRBD1, 5 bases. Germline lookup yields CDR1 MGHRA and CDR2 YSYEKL. V was cut by 1 base and J by 4 bases, with 13 bases left in between. This CDR3 has 15 amino acids.